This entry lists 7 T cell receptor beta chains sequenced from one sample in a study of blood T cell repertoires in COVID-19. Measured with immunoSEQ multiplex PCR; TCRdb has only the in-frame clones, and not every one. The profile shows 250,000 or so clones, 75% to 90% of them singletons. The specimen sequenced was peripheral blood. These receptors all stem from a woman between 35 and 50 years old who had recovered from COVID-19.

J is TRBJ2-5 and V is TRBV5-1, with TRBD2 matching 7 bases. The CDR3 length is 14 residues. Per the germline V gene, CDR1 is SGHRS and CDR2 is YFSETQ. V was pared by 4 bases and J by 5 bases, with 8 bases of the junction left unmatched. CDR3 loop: CASSLRGFLETQYF. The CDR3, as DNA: TGCGCCAGCAGCCTGCGGGGGTTTTTGGAGACCCAGTACTTC.

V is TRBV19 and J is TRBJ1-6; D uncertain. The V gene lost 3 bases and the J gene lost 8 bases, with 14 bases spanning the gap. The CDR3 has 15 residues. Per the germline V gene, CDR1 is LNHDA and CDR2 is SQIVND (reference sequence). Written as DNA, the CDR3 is TGTGCCAGTAGTATGTGGACTACCGGCGATTCACCCCTCCACTTT. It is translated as CASSMWTTGDSPLHF. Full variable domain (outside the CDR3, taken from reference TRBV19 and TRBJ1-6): DGGITQSPKYLFRKEGQNVTLSCEQNLNHDAMYWYRQDPGQGLRLIYYSQIVNDFQKGDIAEGYSVSREKKESFPLTVTSAQKNPTAFYLCASSMWTTGDSPLHFGNGTRLTVT.

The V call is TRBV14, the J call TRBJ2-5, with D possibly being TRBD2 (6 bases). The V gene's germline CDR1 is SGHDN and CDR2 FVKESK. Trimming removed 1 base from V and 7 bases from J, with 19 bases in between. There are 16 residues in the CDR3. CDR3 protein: CASSQAPRGLEGTQYF. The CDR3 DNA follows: TGTGCCAGCAGCCAAGCCCCTAGGGGACTCGAGGGGACCCAGTACTTC.

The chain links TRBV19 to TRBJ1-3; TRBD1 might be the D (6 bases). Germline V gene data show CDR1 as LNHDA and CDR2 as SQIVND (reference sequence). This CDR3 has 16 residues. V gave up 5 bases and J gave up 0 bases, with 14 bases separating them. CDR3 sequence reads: CASSPTGTSSGNTIYF. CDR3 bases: TGTGCCAGTAGTCCCACCGGGACATCCTCTGGAAACACCATATATTTT.

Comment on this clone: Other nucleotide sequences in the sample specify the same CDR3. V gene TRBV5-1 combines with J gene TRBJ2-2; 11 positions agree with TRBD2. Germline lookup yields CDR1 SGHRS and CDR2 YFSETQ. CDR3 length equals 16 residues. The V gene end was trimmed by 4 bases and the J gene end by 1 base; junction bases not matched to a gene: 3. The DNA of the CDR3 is TGCGCCAGCAGCCCCCTAGCGGGGGGGAACACCGGGGAGCTGTTTTTT. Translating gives CASSPLAGGNTGELFF.

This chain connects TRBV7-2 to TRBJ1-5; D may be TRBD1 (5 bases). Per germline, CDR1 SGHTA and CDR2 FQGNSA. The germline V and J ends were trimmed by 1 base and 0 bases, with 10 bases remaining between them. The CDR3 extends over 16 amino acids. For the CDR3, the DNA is TGTGCCAGCAGCTTAGGGACATTGAATAGCAATCAGCCCCAGCATTTT. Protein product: CASSLGTLNSNQPQHF.

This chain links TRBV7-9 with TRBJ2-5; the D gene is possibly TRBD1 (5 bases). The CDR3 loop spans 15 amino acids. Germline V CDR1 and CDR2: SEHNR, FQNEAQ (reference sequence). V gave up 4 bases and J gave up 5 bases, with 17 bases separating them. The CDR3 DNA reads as TGTGCCAGCAGCTCTACCCAGGGTCCCGGGGAGACCCAGTACTTC. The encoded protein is CASSSTQGPGETQYF.